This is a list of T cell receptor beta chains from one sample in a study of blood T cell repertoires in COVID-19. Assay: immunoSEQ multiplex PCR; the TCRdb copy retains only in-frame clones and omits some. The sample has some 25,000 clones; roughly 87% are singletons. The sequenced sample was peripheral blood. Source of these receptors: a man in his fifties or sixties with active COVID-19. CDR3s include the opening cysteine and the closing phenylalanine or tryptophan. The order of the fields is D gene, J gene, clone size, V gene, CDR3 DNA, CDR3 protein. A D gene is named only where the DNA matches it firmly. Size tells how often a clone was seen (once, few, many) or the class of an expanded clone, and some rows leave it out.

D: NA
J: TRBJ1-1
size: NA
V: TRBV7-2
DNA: TGTGCCAGCAGCTTAGACGGACAGATCAACACTGAAGCTTTCTTT
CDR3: CASSLDGQINTEAFF

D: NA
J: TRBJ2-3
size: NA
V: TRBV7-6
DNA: TGTGCCAGCAGCTTAAGGGCAGTGGGACCACCGGGAGCAGATACGCAGTATTTT
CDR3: CASSLRAVGPPGADTQYF

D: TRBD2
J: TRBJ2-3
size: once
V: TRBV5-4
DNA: TGTGCCAGCAGCATGGGACTAGCGGGAGGGGAAGATACGCAGTATTTT
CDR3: CASSMGLAGGEDTQYF

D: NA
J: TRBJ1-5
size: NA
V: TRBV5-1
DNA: TGCGCCAGCAGCTTGGCCCCGGCGGAGGACGGCCAGCCCCAGCATTTT
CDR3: CASSLAPAEDGQPQHF

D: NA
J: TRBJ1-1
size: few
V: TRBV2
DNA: TGTGCCACCTATTTCGTGTTGAACACTGAAGCTTTCTTT
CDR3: CATYFVLNTEAFF

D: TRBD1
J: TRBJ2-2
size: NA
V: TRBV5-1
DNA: TGCGCCAGCAGCTTGTGGGACAGGGGTAACACCGGGGAGCTGTTTTTT
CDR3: CASSLWDRGNTGELFF

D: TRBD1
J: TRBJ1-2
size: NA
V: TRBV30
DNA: TGTGCCTGGAGTATAGGGCAGGGGGCTAATGGCTACACCTTC
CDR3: CAWSIGQGANGYTF

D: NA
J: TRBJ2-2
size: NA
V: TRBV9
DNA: TGTGCCAGCAGTCCCCGGGGGACAGCGAACACCGGGGAGCTGTTTTTT
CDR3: CASSPRGTANTGELFF

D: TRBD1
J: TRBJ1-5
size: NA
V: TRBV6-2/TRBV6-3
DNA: TGTGCCAGCAGTTCTCGACAGGGTGTAGTGGGTCAGCCCCAGCATTTT
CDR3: CASSSRQGVVGQPQHF

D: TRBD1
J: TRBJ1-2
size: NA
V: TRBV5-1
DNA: TGCGCCAAACTGAGGGGGACAGACGATGGAGGGAGAGGCTACACCTTC
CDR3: CAKLRGTDDGGRGYTF

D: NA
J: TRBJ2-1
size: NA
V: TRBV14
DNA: TGTGCCAGCAGCCAAAAACCCCCCGGGGTAGACTATACCAATGAGCAGTTCTTC
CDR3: CASSQKPPGVDYTNEQFF

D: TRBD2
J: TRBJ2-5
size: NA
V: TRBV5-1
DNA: TGCGCCAGCAGCTTGGTGGCTAGCGGGGCAGAGACCCAGTACTTC
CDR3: CASSLVASGAETQYF

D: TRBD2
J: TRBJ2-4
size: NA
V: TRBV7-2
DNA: TGTGCCAGCAGCCACGGGCGGGAGGGTCAGTACTTC
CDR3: CASSHGREGQYF

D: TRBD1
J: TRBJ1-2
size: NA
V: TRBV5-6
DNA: TGTGCCAGCAGCTTACAGGGGTTTTTTAACTATGGCTACACCTTC
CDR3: CASSLQGFFNYGYTF

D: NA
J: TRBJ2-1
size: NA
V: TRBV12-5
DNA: TGTGCTAGTGGTTTGGGACAGTCCTCCTACAATGAGCAGTTCTTC
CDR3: CASGLGQSSYNEQFF

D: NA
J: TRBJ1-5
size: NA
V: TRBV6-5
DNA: TGTGCCAGCAGTTACTCAGGAGGGACGCAGCCCCAGCATTTT
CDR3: CASSYSGGTQPQHF

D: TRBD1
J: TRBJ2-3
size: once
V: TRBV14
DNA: TGTGCCAGCAGTCGGACAGGGGGGTCCACAGATACGCAGTATTTT
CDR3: CASSRTGGSTDTQYF

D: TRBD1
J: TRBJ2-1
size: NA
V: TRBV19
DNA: TGTGCCAGTAGTCCCTTAACGGGACAGGGGGGCTACAATGAGCAGTTCTTC
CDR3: CASSPLTGQGGYNEQFF

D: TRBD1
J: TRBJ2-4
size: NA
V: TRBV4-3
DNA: TGCGCCAGCAGCCAAAGACAGGGGGCGCATGGCAAAAACATTCAGTACTTC
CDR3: CASSQRQGAHGKNIQYF

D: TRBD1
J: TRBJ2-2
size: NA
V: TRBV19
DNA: TGTGCCAGTAAAGCTGGGACAGGGGGTACAACGAACACCGGGGAGCTGTTTTTT
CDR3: CASKAGTGGTTNTGELFF

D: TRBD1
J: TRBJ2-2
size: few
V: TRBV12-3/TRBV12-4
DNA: TGTGCCAGCGGCTCACAGGGGGCCGGGGAGCTGTTTTTT
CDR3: CASGSQGAGELFF

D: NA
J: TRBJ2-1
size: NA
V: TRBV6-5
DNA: TGTGCCAGCAGTTACAGGGGTGAGCAGTTCTTC
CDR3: CASSYRGEQFF

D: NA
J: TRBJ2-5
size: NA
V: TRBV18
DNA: TGTGCCAGCTCATTCCGAAGACAGACGCAAGAGACCCAGTACTTC
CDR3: CASSFRRQTQETQYF

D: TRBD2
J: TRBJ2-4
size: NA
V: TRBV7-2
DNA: TGTGCCAGCAGCTTAGATCGTAGCGGGACTCTAGCCAAAAACATTCAGTACTTC
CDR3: CASSLDRSGTLAKNIQYF

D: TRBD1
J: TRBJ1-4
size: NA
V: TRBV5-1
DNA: TGCGCCAGCAGCCCGGACGGACAGGATCTTCGGGAAAAACTGTTTTTT
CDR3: CASSPDGQDLREKLFF

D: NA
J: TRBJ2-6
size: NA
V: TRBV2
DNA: TGTGCCAGCAGTGAATCGGAGGTCGTCCTGACTTTC
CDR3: CASSESEVVLTF

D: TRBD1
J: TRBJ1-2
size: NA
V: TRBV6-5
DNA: TGTGCCAGCAGTTATAATTGGCAGGGGGTTAACTATGGCTACACCTTC
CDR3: CASSYNWQGVNYGYTF

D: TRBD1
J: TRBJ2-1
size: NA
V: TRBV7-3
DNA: TGTGCCAGCAGCTACCGGGACAGAGACAATGAGCAGTTCTTC
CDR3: CASSYRDRDNEQFF

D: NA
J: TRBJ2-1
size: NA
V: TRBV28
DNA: TGTGCCAGCAGTCCACGCACTAGCTATAATGAGCAGTTCTTC
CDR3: CASSPRTSYNEQFF

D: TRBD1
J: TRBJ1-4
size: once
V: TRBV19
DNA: TGTGCCAGTGGCACCGGGACAGGGACTGAAAAACTGTTTTTT
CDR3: CASGTGTGTEKLFF

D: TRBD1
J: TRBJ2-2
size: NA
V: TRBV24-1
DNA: TGTGCCACCAGTGATCCCAGGGGGCGCACCGGGGAGCTGTTTTTT
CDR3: CATSDPRGRTGELFF

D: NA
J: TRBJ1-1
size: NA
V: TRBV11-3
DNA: TGTGCCAGCAGCACGAACAGGTTGAACACTGAAGCTTTCTTT
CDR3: CASSTNRLNTEAFF

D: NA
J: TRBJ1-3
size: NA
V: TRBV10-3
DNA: TGTGCCATCAGTGAAAACAGCAGAAACACCATATATTTT
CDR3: CAISENSRNTIYF

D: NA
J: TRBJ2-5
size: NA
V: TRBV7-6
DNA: TGTGCCAGCACCCCACAGGGCTTAGGGGAGACCCAGTACTTC
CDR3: CASTPQGLGETQYF

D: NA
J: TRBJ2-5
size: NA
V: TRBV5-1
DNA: TGCGCCAGCTACTCGGGGTTTGGCCAAGAGACCCAGTACTTC
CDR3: CASYSGFGQETQYF

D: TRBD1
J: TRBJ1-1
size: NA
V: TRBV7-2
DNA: TGTGCCAGCAGCTTATCGGACAGGCGGACGACTAACACTGAAGCTTTCTTT
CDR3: CASSLSDRRTTNTEAFF

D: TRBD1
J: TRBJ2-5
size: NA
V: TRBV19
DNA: TGTGCCAGTACCACAGCTCTTAGGGGGCGAGAGACCCAGTACTTC
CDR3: CASTTALRGRETQYF

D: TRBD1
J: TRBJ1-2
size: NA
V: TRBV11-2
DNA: TGTGCCAGCAGCTCCACCGGGACAGGGGTAGGCTACACCTTC
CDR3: CASSSTGTGVGYTF

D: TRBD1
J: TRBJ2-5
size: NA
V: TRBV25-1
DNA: TGTGCCAGCAGTGACCATTTGGGGACAGGGACAAAGACCCAGTACTTC
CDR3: CASSDHLGTGTKTQYF

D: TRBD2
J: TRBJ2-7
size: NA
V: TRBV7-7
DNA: TGTGCTAGCAGCCCACTAGCGGCAACCTCCTACGAGCAGTACTTC
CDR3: CASSPLAATSYEQYF

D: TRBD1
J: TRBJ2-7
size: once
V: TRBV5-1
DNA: TGCGCCAGCCAACAGGGGTTTGAACACGAGCAGTACTTC
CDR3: CASQQGFEHEQYF

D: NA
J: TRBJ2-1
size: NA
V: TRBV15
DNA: TGTGCCACCAGTGTGGACATTTACAATGAGCAGTTCTTC
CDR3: CATSVDIYNEQFF

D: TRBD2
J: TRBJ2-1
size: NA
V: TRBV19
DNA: TGTGCCAGTAGTAGGGAGGGCAAAGATGAGCAGTTCTTC
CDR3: CASSREGKDEQFF

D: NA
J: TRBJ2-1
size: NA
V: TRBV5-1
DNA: TGCGCCAGCAGCCCCCTGAGCCTCTCCTACAATGAGCAGTTCTTC
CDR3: CASSPLSLSYNEQFF

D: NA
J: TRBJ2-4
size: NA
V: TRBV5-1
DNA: TGCGCCAGCAGCTTATCAGGGTTTGACAAAAACATTCAGTACTTC
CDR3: CASSLSGFDKNIQYF

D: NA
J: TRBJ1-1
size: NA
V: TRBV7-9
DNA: TGTGCCAGCAGCCCCCAGGGGCAGGGTCGGACTGAAGCTTTCTTT
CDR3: CASSPQGQGRTEAFF

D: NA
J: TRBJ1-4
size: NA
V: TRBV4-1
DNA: TGCGCCAGCAGCCAAGGGCCCTTGGGAACCGGGACACGGAATGAAAAACTGTTTTTT
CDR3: CASSQGPLGTGTRNEKLFF

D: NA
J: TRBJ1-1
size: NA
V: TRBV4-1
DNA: TGCGCCAGCGGTACACAGGGAAACACTGAAGCTTTCTTT
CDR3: CASGTQGNTEAFF

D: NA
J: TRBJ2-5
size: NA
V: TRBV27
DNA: TGTGCCAGCAGGGAATACAGGGGAGGTCAGGAGACCCAGTACTTC
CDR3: CASREYRGGQETQYF

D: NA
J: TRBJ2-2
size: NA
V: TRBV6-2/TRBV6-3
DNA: TGTGCCAGCAGTTTAGGAGGGGCGAACACCGGGGAGCTGTTTTTT
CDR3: CASSLGGANTGELFF

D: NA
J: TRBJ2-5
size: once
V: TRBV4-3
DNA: TGCGCCAGCAGCCAAGATTACCGGACACAAGAGACCCAGTACTTC
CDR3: CASSQDYRTQETQYF

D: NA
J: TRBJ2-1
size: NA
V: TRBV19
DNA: TGTGCCAGTAGTATGGGGGGGGCAGGTGAGCAGTTCTTC
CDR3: CASSMGGAGEQFF

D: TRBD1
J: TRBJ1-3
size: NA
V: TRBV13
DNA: TGTGCCAGCAGCGCCCGACAGGGGGCGAAGCACACCATATATTTT
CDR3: CASSARQGAKHTIYF